This TCR beta chain was sequenced for a study of T-cell reconstitution after alpha-beta-depleted transplantation in children. Library preparation (for TCRbeta) was performed with unique molecular identifiers. Each CDR3 protein is one row after TCRdb ran MiXCR on the PCR reads. The repertoire includes just over 950,000 distinct CDR3 sequences, under 30% of them detected once, and about 28% sits in the top ten. This clonotype has more than one count but fewer than ten. Its antigen is unknown. General observations from the study: Several hundred expanded graft clones reportedly gave rise to the alpha-beta T cells present about two months after transplant. Newly produced T cells mostly accounted for T-cell counts and diversity one year post-transplant.

This sequence originates from a boy under two years old who had a stem cell transplant for SCID, so the T cells may come from the graft donor. The input for sequencing was PBMCs, mostly from graft donor cells, taken 360 days after TCRalphabeta/CD19-depleted stem cell transplant.

Written as DNA, the CDR3 is TGTGCCACACGCCCCGGACAGGGGCAAAATGAGCAGTTCTTC. The encoded protein is CATRPGQGQNEQFF. The V call is TRBV10-3, the J call TRBJ2-1; 9 bases map to TRBD1. The CDR3 has 14 amino acids. Germline loops: CDR1 ENHRY, CDR2 SYGVKD. Trimming at V came to 10 bases and at J to 7 bases, leaving 11 bases not matched to a gene.